This T cell receptor (beta chain) was retrieved from a study of shared clonotypes between healthy human individuals. Only in-frame clones appear in the TCRdb table, and some are missing; sequencing was by immunoSEQ multiplex PCR. The sample carries about 680,000 clones, about three quarters recorded once. The source material was memory CD4+ T cells sorted from blood. Stated subset: CD45RA-negative fraction. The TCR comes from a woman under 40 in good health.

The CDR3 bases are TGTGCCAGCAGCCAAGCGGGAGCGGGAGGGCACGAGCAGTACTTC. Translated: CASSQAGAGGHEQYF. The V and J genes are TRBV4-2 and TRBJ2-7, with 10 bases lining up with TRBD2. CDR3 length equals 15 residues. The germline CDR1 and CDR2 sequences are LGHNA and YNFKEQ. V shed 1 base, J shed 5 bases, and the junction held 5 bases outside the gene matches.